The text below deals with one T cell receptor beta chain. The data were produced by immunoSEQ multiplex PCR, yet TCRdb's version contains in-frame clones alone and is incomplete. This table holds 85,000 to 100,000 clones, approximately 93% found once. The germline gives CDR1 SEHNR, CDR2 FQNEAQ (reference sequence). The ends were cut back, 5 bases at V and 1 base at J, with 20 bases in the middle. The CDR3 totals 17 residues. This sample was included in a study of T cell changes during pregnancy in multiple sclerosis. The clonotype comes from a female donor with multiple sclerosis, enrolled in a pregnancy study. The chain recombines TRBV7-9 with TRBJ1-1; D is undetermined. Here the sequenced sample was peripheral blood, taken after pregnancy. The CDR3 DNA follows: TGTGCCAGCAGCCCGGGTGGTGGATTGCAGAAGAACACTGAAGCTTTCTTT. Amino acid sequence: CASSPGGGLQKNTEAFF.